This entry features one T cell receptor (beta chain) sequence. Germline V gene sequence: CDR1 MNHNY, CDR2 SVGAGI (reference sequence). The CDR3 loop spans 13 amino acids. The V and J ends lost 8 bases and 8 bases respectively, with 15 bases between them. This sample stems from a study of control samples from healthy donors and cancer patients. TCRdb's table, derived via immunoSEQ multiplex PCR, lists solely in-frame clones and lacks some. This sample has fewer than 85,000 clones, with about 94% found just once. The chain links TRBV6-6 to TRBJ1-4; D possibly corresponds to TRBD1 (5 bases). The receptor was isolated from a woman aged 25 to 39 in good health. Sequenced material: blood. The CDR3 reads CASESGTGEKLFF. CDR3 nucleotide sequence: TGTGCCAGCGAATCAGGGACCGGCGAAAAACTGTTTTTT.